This T cell receptor beta chain was documented in a study of T cells expressing NK-cell markers. For the study at large: HCMV seropositivity marked most of the eight sequenced donors; one was seronegative.

Reprocessing the 5' RACE reads, TCRdb reports a single entry for every CDR3 protein and omits DNA. The sample's table shows a few hundred thousand distinct CDR3 sequences. The source material was blood T cells: a sorted CD56 or NKG2C T cell subset, CD4+ or CD8+ T cells, or bulk PBMC T cells (not recorded which). The receptor was isolated from a woman in her forties or fifties in good health.

The CDR3 region is CASSLVLGDMNTEAFF. This rearrangement joins TRBV5-1 to TRBJ1-1. Germline-derived CDR1 and CDR2 are SGHRS and YFSETQ. The CDR3 has 16 amino acids.